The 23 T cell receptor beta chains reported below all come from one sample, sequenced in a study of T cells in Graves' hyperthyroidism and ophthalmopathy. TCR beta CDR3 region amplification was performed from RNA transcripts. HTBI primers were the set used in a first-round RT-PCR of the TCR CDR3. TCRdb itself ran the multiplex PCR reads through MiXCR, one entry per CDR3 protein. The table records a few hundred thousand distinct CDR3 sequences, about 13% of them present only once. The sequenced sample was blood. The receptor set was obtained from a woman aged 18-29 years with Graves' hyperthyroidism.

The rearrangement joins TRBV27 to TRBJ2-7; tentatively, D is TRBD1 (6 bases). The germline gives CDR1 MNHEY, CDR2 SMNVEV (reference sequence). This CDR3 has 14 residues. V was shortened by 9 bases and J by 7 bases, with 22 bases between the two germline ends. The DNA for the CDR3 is TGTGCCAGTTCACTAGGACAGTCCCTATGGGAGCAGTACTTC. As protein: CASSLGQSLWEQYF.

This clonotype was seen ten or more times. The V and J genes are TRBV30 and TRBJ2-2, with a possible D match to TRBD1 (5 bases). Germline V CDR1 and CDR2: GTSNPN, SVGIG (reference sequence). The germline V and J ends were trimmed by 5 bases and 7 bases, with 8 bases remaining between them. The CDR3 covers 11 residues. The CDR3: CAWERGGELFF. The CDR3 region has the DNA TGTGCCTGGGAAAGGGGCGGGGAGCTGTTTTTT.

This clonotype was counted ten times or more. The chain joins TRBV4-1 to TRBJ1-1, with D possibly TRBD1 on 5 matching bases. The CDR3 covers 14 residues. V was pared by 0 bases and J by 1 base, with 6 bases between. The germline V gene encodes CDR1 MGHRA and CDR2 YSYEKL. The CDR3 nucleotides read TGCGCCAGCAGCCAAGAGACAGCGAACACTGAAGCTTTCTTT. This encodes CASSQETANTEAFF.

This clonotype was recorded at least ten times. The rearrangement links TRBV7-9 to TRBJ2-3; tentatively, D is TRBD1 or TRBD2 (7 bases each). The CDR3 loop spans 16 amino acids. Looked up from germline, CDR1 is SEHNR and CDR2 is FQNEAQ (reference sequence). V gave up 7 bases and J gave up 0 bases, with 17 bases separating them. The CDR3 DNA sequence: TGTGCCAGCACCTCCGGGGGGACAGCTAGCACAGATACGCAGTATTTT. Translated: CASTSGGTASTDTQYF.

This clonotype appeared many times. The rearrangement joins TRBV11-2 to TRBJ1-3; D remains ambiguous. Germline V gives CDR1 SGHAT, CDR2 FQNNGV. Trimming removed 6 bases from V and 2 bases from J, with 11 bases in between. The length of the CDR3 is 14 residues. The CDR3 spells CASRRVGAGNTIYF. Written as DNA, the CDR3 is TGTGCCAGCAGAAGGGTCGGAGCTGGAAACACCATATATTTT.

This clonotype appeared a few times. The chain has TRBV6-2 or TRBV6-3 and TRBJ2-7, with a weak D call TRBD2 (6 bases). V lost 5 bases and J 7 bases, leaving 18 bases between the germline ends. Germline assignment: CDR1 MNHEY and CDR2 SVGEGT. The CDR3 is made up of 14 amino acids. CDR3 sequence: CASSRLLAGDEQYF. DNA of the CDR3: TGTGCCAGCAGTCGCCTACTAGCCGGTGATGAGCAGTACTTC.

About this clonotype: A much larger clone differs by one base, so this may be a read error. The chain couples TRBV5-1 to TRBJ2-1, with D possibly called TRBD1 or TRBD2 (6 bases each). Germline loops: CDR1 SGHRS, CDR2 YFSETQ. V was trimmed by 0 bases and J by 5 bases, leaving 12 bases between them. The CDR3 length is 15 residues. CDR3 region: CASSLGGAPHNEQFF. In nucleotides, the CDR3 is TGCGCCAGCAGCTTGGGGGGGGCGCCCCACAATGAGCAGTTCTTC.

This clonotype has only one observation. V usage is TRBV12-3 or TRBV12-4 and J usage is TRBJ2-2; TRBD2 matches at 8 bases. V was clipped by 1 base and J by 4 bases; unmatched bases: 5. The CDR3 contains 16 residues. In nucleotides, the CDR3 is TGTGCCAGCAGTTTAGGGCCAGCGGGGGTCACCGGGGAGCTGTTTTTT. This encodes CASSLGPAGVTGELFF.

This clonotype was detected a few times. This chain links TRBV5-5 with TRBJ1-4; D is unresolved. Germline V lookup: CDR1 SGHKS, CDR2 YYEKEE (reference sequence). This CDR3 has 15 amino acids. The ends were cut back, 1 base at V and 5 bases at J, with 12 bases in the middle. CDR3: CASSLQGSPNEKLFF. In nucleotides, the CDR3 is TGTGCCAGCAGCTTGCAAGGGTCCCCGAATGAAAAACTGTTTTTT.

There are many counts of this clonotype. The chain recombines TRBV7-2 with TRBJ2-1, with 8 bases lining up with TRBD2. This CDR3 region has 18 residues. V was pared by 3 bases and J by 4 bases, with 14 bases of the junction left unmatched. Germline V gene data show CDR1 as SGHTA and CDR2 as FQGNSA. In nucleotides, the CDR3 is TGTGCCAGCAGCTTTGTACATTCAGCGGGAGACCGATACAATGAGCAGTTCTTC. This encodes CASSFVHSAGDRYNEQFF.

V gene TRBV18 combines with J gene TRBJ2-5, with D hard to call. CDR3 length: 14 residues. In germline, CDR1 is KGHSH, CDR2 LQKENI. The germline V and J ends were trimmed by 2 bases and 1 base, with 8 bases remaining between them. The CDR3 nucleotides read TGTGCCAGCTCACCATATTCGTCCCAAGAGACCCAGTACTTC. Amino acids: CASSPYSSQETQYF.

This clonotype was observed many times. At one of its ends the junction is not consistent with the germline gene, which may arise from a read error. The CDR3 spells CASSFGQVPSSTDAQYF. The CDR3, as DNA: TGTGCCAGCAGTTTCGGGCAGGTTCCTAGTAGCACAGATGCGCAGTATTTT. The chain is built from TRBV12-3 or TRBV12-4 and TRBJ2-3; D unclear. CDR3 length equals 17 residues.

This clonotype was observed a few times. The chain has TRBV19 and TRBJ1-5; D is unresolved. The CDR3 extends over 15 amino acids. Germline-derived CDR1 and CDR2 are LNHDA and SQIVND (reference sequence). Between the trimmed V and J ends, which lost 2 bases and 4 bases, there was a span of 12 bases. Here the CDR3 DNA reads TGTGCCAGTAGTATAAACCGGGAGGTAAATCAGCCCCAGCATTTT. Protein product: CASSINREVNQPQHF.

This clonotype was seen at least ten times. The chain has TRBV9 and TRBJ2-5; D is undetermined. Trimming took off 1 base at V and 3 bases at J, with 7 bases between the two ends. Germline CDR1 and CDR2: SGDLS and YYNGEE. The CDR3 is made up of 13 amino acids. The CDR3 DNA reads TGTGCCAGCAGCGTAAACAGAGAAGAGACCCAGTACTTC. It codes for CASSVNREETQYF.

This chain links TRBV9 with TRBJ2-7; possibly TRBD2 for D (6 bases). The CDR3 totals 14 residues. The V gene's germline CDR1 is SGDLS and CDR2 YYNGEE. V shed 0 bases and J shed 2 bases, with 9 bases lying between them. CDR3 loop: CASSVDPGAYEQYF. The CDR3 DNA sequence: TGTGCCAGCAGCGTAGACCCGGGGGCCTACGAGCAGTACTTC.

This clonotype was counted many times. DNA for the CDR3: TGTGCCAGCAGCCCCGACGGGGGCACTAACTATGGCTACACCTTC. As protein: CASSPDGGTNYGYTF. The chain couples TRBV3-1 to TRBJ1-2, with D possibly TRBD1 on 6 matching bases. There are 15 residues in the CDR3. Germline V gene sequence: CDR1 LGHDT, CDR2 YNNKEL (reference sequence). V lost 4 bases, J lost 0 bases, and 12 bases lay in between.

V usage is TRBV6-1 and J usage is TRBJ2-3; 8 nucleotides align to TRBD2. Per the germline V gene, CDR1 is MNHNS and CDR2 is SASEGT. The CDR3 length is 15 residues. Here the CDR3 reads CASGGERFEDHTQYF. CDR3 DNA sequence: TGTGCTTCGGGAGGGGAAAGGTTCGAAGACCATACGCAGTATTTT.

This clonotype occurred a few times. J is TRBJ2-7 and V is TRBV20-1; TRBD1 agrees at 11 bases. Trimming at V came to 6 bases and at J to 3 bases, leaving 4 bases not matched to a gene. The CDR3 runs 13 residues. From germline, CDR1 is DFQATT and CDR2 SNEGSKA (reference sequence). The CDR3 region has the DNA TGCAGTGCCTCGGACAGGGGGCACTACGAGCAGTACTTC. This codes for CSASDRGHYEQYF.

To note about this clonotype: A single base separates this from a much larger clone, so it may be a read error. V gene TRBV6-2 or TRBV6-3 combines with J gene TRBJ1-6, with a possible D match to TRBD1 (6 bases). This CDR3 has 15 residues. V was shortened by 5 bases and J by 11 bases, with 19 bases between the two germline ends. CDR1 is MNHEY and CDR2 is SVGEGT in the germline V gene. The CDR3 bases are TGTGCCAGCAGTCCAGGGGTCTCTGAGAGTCCACCCCTCCACTTT. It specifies CASSPGVSESPPLHF.

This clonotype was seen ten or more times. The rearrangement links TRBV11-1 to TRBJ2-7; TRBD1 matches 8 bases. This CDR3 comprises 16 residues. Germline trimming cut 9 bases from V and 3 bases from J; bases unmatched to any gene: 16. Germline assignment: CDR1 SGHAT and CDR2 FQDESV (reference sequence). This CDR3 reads CARPDPLDRGCYEQYF. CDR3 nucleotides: TGTGCCAGGCCGGACCCCCTCGACAGGGGATGCTACGAGCAGTACTTC.

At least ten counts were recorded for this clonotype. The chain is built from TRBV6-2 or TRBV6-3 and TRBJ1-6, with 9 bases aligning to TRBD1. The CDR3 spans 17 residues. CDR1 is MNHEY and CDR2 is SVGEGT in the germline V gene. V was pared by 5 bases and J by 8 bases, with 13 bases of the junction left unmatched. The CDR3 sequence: CASSPGQGLVWDSPLHF. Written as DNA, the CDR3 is TGTGCCAGCAGTCCGGGACAGGGACTTGTGTGGGATTCACCCCTCCACTTT.

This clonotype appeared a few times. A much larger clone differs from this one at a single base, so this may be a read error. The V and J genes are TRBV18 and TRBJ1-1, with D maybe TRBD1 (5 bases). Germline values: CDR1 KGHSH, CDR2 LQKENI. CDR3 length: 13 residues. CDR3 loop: CASSTGTDTEALF. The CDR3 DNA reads TGTGCCAGCTCAACCGGGACGGACACTGAAGCTCTCTTT.

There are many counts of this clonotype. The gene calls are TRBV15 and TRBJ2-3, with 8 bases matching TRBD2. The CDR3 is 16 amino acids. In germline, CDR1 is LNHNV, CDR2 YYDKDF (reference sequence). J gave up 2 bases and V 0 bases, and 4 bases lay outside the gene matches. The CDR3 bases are TGTGCCACCAGCAGAGATTTAGCGGGGATCACAGATACGCAGTATTTT. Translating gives CATSRDLAGITDTQYF.